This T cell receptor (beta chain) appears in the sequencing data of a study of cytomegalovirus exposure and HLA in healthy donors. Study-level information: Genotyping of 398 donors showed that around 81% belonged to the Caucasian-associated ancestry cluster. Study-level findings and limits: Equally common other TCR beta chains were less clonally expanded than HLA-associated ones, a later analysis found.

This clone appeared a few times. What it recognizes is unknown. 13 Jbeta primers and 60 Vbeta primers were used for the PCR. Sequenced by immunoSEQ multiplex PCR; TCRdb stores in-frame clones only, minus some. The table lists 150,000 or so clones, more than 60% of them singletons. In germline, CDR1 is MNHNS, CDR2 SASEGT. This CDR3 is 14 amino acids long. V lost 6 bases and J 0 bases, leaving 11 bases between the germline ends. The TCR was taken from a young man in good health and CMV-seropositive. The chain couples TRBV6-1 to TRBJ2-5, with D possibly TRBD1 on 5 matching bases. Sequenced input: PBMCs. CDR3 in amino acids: CASSDRRDQETQYF. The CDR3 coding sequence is TGTGCCAGCAGCGACAGACGGGACCAAGAGACCCAGTACTTC.